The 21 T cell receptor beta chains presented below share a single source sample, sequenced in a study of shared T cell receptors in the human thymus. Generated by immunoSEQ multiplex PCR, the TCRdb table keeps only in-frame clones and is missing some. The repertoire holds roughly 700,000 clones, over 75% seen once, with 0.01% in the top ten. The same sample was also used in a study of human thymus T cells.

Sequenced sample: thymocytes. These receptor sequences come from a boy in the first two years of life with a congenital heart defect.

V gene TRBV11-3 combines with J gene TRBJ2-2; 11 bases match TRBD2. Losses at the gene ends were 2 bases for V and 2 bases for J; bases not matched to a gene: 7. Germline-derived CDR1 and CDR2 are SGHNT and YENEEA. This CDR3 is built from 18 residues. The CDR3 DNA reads TGTGCCAGCAGCTTAAGGTCACTAGCGGGAGATAACACCGGGGAGCTGTTTTTT. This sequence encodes CASSLRSLAGDNTGELFF.

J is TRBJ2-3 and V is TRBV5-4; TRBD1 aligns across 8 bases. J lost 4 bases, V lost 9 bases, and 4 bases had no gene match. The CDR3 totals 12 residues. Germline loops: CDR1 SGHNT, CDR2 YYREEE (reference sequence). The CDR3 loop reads CAILQGADTQYF. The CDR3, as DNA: TGTGCCATCTTACAGGGGGCAGATACGCAGTATTTT.

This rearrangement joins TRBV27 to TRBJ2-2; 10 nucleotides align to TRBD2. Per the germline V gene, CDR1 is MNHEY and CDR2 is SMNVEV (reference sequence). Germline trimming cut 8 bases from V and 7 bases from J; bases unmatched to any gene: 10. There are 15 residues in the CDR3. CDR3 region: CASLQREGRRGELFF. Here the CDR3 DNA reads TGTGCCAGCCTCCAGCGGGAGGGCCGGCGCGGGGAGCTGTTTTTT.

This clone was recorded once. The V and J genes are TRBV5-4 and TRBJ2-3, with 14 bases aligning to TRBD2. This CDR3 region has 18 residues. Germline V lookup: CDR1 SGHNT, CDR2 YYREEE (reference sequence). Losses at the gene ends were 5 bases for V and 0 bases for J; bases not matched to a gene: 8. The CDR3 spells CASSLTSGRVGSTDTQYF. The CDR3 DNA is TGTGCCAGCAGTTTGACTAGCGGGAGGGTCGGAAGCACAGATACGCAGTATTTT.

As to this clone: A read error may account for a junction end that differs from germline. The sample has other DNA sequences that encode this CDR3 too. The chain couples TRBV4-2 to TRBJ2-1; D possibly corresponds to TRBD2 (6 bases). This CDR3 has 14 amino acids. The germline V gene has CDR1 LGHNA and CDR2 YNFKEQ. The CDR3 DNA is TGTGCTAGCAGCCGAAGTAGCGGCAACAATGAGCAGTTCTTC. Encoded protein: CASSRSSGNNEQFF.

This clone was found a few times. CDR3 residues: CASSLRRREYSGANVLTF. The CDR3, as DNA: TGTGCCAGCAGCTTGCGGAGGAGGGAGTACTCTGGGGCCAACGTCCTGACTTTC. This chain uses TRBV5-8 with TRBJ2-6, with D tentatively TRBD2 (6 bases). Trimming took off 1 base at V and 0 bases at J, with 14 bases between the two ends. This CDR3 spans 18 amino acids. The V gene's germline CDR1 is SGHTS and CDR2 YDEGEE.

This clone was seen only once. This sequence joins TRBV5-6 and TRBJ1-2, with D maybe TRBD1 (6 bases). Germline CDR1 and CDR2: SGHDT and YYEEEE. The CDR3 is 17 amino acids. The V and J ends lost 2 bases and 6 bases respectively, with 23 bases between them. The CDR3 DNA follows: TGTGCCAGCAGCTTCAGGGATTGGACAGCCAGGCGGAATGGCTACACCTTC. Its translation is CASSFRDWTARRNGYTF.

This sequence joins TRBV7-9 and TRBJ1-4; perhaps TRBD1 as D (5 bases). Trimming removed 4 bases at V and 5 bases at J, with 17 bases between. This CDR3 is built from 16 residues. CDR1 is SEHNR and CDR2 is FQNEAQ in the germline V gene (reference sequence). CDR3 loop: CASSSRFGAPNEKLFF. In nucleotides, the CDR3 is TGTGCCAGCAGCTCTCGCTTTGGGGCACCGAATGAAAAACTGTTTTTT.

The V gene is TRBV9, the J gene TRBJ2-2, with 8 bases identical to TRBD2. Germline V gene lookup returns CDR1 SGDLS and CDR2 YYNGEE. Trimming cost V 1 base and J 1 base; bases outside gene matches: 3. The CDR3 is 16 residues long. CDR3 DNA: TGTGCCAGCAGCGTATGGAGCGGGAGGAACACCGGGGAGCTGTTTTTT. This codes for CASSVWSGRNTGELFF.

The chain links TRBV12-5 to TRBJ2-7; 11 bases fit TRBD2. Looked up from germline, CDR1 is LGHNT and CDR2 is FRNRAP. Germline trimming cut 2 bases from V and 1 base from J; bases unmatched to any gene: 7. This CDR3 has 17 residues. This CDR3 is CASGLTLLAGVSYEQYF. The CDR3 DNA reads TGTGCTAGTGGTTTGACCTTACTAGCGGGAGTGTCCTACGAGCAGTACTTC.

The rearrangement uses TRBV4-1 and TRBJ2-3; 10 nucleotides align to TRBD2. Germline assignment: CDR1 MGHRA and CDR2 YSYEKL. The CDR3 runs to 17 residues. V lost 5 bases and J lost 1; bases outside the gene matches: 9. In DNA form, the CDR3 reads TGCGCCAGCAGCGGACAGCGGGAGGGATCTGGCACAGATACGCAGTATTTT. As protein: CASSGQREGSGTDTQYF.

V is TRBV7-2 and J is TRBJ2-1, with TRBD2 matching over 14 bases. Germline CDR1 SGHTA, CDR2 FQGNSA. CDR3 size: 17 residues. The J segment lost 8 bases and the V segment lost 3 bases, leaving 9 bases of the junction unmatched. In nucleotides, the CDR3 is TGTGCCAGCAGCTTCAGACTAGCGGGAGGGCCGATACATGAGCAGTTCTTC. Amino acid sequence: CASSFRLAGGPIHEQFF. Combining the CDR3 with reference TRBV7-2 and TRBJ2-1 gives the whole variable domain GAGVSQSPSNKVTEKGKDVELRCDPISGHTALYWYRQSLGQGLEFLIYFQGNSAPDKSGLPSDRFSAERTGGSVSTLTIQRTQQEDSAVYLCASSFRLAGGPIHEQFFGPGTRLTVL.

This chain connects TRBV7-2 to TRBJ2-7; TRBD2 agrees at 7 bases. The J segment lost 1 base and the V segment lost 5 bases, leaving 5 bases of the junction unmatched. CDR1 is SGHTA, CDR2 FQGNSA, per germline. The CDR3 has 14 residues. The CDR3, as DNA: TGTGCCAGCAGCCGGGGTAGCGGGTCCTACGAGCAGTACTTC. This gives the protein CASSRGSGSYEQYF.

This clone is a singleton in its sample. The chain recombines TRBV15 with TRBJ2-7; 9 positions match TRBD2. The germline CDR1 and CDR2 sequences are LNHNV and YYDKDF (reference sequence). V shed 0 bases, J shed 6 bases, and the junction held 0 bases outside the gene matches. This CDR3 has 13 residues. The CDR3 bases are TGTGCCACCAGCAGAGAACTAGCGGGCGAGCAGTACTTC. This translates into CATSRELAGEQYF.

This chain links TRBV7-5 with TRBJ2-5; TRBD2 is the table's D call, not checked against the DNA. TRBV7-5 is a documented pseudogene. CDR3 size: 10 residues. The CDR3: CVRSLKEQYF. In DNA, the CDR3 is TGTGTCAGAAGCTTGAAAGAGCAGTACTTC.

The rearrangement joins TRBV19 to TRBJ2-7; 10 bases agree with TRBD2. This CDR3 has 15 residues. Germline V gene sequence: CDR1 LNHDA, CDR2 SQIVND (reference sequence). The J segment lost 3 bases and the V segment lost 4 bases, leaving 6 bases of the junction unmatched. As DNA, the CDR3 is TGTGCCAGTAGTACCTCTAGCGGGAGTTACTACGAGCAGTACTTC. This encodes CASSTSSGSYYEQYF.

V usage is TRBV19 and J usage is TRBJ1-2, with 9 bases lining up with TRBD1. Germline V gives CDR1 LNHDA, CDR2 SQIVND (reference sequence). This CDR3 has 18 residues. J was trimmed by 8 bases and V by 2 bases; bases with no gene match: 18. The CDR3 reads CASSINRPRTGVIEGYTF. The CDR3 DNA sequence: TGTGCCAGTAGTATAAACCGACCAAGGACAGGGGTTATTGAAGGCTACACCTTC.

CDR3 DNA sequence: TGTGCCAGCAGCCAAGAGGGGCTAGCGGGAGGGCCGTCATATGAGCAGTTCTTC. Amino acid sequence: CASSQEGLAGGPSYEQFF. V gene TRBV14 combines with J gene TRBJ2-1; 12 nucleotides line up with TRBD2. V shed 0 bases and J 8 bases; nucleotides not matched to a gene: 11. Germline values: CDR1 SGHDN, CDR2 FVKESK. The CDR3 sequence is 18 residues long.

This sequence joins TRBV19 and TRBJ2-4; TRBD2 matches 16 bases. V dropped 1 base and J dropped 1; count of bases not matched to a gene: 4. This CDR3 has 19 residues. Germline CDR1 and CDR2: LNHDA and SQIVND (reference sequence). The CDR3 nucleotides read TGTGCCAGTAGTATAGTCGGGACTAGCGGGAGGGAGGCCAAAAACATTCAGTACTTC. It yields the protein CASSIVGTSGREAKNIQYF.

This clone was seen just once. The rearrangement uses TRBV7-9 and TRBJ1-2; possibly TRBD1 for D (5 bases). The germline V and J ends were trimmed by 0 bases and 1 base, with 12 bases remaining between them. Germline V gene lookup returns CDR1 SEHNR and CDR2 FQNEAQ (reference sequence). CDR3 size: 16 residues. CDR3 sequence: CASSLADSAVNYGYTF. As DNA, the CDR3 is TGTGCCAGCAGCTTAGCCGACAGCGCGGTTAACTATGGCTACACCTTC.

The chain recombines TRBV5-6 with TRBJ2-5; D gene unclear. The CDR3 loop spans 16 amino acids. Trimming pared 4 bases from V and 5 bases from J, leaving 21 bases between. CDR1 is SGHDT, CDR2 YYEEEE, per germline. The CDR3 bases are TGTGCCAGCAGCCCCGAGGTCGAACGAAGTCAGGAGACCCAGTACTTC. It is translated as CASSPEVERSQETQYF.